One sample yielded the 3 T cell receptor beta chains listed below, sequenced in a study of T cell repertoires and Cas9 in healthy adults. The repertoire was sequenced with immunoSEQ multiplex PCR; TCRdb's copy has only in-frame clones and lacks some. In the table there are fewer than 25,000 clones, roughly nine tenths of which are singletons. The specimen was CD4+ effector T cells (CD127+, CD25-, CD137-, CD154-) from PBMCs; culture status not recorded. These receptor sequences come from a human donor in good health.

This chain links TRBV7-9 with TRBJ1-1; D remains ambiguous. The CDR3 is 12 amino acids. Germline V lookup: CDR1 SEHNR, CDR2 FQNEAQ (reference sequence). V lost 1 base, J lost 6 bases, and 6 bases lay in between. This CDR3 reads CASSLGGPEAFF. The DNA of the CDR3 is TGTGCCAGCAGCTTAGGCGGGCCTGAAGCTTTCTTT.

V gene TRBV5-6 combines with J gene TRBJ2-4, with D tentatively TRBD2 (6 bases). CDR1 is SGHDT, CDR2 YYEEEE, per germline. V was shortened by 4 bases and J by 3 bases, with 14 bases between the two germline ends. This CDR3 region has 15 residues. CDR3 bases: TGTGCCAGCAGCCCCCCGGGGGATATCAAAAACATTCAGTACTTC. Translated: CASSPPGDIKNIQYF. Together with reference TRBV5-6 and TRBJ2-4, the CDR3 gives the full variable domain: DAGVTQSPTHLIKTRGQQVTLRCSPKSGHDTVSWYQQALGQGPQFIFQYYEEEERQRGNFPDRFSGHQFPNYSSELNVNALLLGDSALYLCASSPPGDIKNIQYFGAGTRLSVL.

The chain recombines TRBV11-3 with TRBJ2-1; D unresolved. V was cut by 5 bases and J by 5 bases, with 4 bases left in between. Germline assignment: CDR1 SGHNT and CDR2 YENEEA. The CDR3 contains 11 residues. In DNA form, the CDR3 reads TGTGCCAGCAGCGCGGACAATGAGCAGTTCTTC. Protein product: CASSADNEQFF.